This T cell receptor (beta chain) appears in the sequencing data of a study of blood T cell repertoires in COVID-19. Across the study: T cells, B-cell-depleted T cells, or PBMCs supplied cDNA or gDNA.

Clones were sequenced by immunoSEQ multiplex PCR, and TCRdb holds only the in-frame ones, with some missing. The sample has about 130,000 clones; around 86% are singletons. Per germline, CDR1 SGHRS and CDR2 YFSETQ. The V end lost 1 base, the J end lost 5 bases, and 9 bases lay between the germline ends. CDR3 size: 13 residues. As concerns this clone: Other nucleotide sequences in the sample specify the same CDR3.

The chain joins TRBV5-1 to TRBJ1-1, with a weak D call TRBD1 (6 bases). This TCR was recovered from a woman in her sixties or seventies with active or convalescent COVID-19. The sequencing sample was made of peripheral blood. The CDR3 here is CASSLRGGTEAFF. The CDR3 coding sequence is TGCGCCAGCAGCTTGAGGGGGGGAACTGAAGCTTTCTTT. Variable domain in full (rest from reference TRBV5-1 and TRBJ1-1): KAGVTQTPRYLIKTRGQQVTLSCSPISGHRSVSWYQQTPGQGLQFLFEYFSETQRNKGNFPGRFSGRQFSNSRSEMNVSTLELGDSALYLCASSLRGGTEAFFGQGTRLTVV.